A selection of T cell receptor beta chains follows, all from one sample in a study of blood T cell repertoires in COVID-19. Repertoires were generated with immunoSEQ multiplex PCR, while TCRdb's copy carries only in-frame clones and drops some. Here the sample spans 60,000 to 90,000 clones, 84% being singletons. The specimen sequenced was peripheral blood. These receptors all stem from a man aged 45-60 years with acute or convalescent COVID-19. Each CDR3 is given with its conserved first and last residue.

TRBV6-5	TRBJ1-5	CASGTSGQPQHF
TRBV5-1	TRBJ2-7	CASSPSGQGYEQYF
TRBV6-5	TRBJ1-2	CASSYSVQGVYGYTF
TRBV2	TRBJ1-1	CASSRTQNTEAFF
TRBV9	TRBJ2-5	CASSAGLAGIQETQYF
TRBV18	TRBJ2-2	CASSPIQKTGRAGELFF
TRBV9	TRBJ1-4	CASSVTGGGPNEKLFF
TRBV9	TRBJ1-2	CASSGATGVIYGYTF
TRBV28	TRBJ2-3	CASAPGGTGTDTQYF
TRBV27	TRBJ2-7	CASATPSRGPSYEQYF
TRBV28	TRBJ1-6	CASRTPWGGTYNSPLHF
TRBV6-8	TRBJ2-1	CASAAGKQFF
TRBV14	TRBJ1-6	CASSLGGSYSPLHF
TRBV19	TRBJ2-1	CASSMGQGSAEQFF
TRBV14	TRBJ1-1	CASSQDQNTEAFF
TRBV18	TRBJ1-5	CASSPIGTGNQPQHF
TRBV10-3	TRBJ1-5	CAISGGHSNQPQHF
TRBV3-1/TRBV3-2	TRBJ1-1	CASSQDDRVTEAFF
TRBV7-2	TRBJ2-1	CASSHGAGLGSLGEQFF
TRBV6-5	TRBJ2-1	CASSFIRDRASNEQFF
TRBV7-9	TRBJ2-7	CASSPTGSSYEQYF
TRBV28	TRBJ1-5	CASSPPGRPQHF
TRBV19	TRBJ1-6	CASNTGGPGSNSPLHF
TRBV5-1	TRBJ1-2	CASSLDLFGTGGFEDGYTF
TRBV11-3	TRBJ2-2	CASSPARGRDTGELFF
TRBV28	TRBJ1-1	CASSQQGREAFF
TRBV5-1	TRBJ1-1	CASSLTGYVMNTEAFF
TRBV9	TRBJ1-4	CASSVGGTGLPNEKLFF
TRBV5-3	TRBJ2-7	CATPGGGLRTIHLSEQYF
TRBV14	TRBJ2-3	CASSQTYRGTQYF
TRBV2	TRBJ1-2	CASSKEQGNYGYTF
TRBV5-4	TRBJ1-5	CASSLQGGSQPQHF
TRBV10-3	TRBJ1-1	CAIRFDRPNTEAFF
TRBV19	TRBJ2-1	CASSGREQFF
TRBV6-5	TRBJ1-1	CASFAQALPEAFF